This T cell receptor beta chain was retrieved from a study of T cell responses to AZD1222 COVID-19 vaccine. Data came from immunoSEQ multiplex PCR; TCRdb stores just in-frame clones and leaves some out. The top ten hold more than 25% of the sample, which has some 66,000 clones, roughly nine tenths seen once. Notes on the study in general: Clonal diversity was possibly underestimated, and white British individuals and females predominated among donors.

As for this clone: No antigen is known for it.

The CDR3 is 15 residues long. The V end lost 2 bases, the J end lost 1 base, and 10 bases lay between the germline ends. CDR1 and CDR2 from the germline V gene are LGHDT and YNNKEL (reference sequence). The chain employs TRBV3-1 (or the pseudogene TRBV3-2) and TRBJ2-3; D is ambiguous. The specimen comprised peripheral blood, sampled 28 days after the second AZD1222 dose. The clonotype comes from an adult who received the AZD1222 COVID-19 vaccine. This CDR3 is CASSQSRRGTDTQYF. In DNA, the CDR3 is TGTGCCAGCAGCCAATCCCGGAGAGGCACAGATACGCAGTATTTT.